The 8 T cell receptor beta chains given below trace back to one sample, sequenced in a study of T cell responses to AZD1222 COVID-19 vaccine. The protocol was immunoSEQ multiplex PCR, while the TCRdb copy is restricted to in-frame clones and leaves out a portion. In the table there are 100,000 to 120,000 clones, around 89% of which are singletons. The sequences come from peripheral blood, collected on day 0 of AZD1222 vaccination. These receptors all stem from an adult in good health.

The chain joins TRBV6-5 to TRBJ1-6, with 10 bases fitting TRBD1. After removal of 5 bases from V and 9 bases from J, the junction contained 7 bases not matched to a gene. The germline V gene encodes CDR1 MNHEY and CDR2 SVGAGI. The CDR3 consists of 15 residues. The CDR3: CASSLTGGAGSPLHF. The CDR3, as DNA: TGTGCCAGCAGTCTGACAGGGGGCGCAGGTTCACCCCTCCACTTT.

The chain couples TRBV19 to TRBJ1-6; 8 positions match TRBD1. Per germline, CDR1 LNHDA and CDR2 SQIVND (reference sequence). The CDR3 extends over 14 amino acids. The J segment lost 8 bases and the V segment lost 2 bases, leaving 2 bases of the junction unmatched. The CDR3: CASSILTGDSPLHF. The CDR3 DNA reads TGTGCCAGTAGTATACTGACAGGGGATTCACCCCTCCACTTT.

Regarding this clone: Different DNA sequences within this sample yield the same CDR3. The chain employs TRBV19 and TRBJ1-1; D uncertain. The CDR3 has 14 amino acids. Germline lookup yields CDR1 LNHDA and CDR2 SQIVND (reference sequence). Deletions cut 1 base from V and 2 bases from J, with 8 bases between. CDR3 sequence (DNA): TGTGCCAGTAGTATAGGTCAGAAAAACACTGAAGCTTTCTTT. Its translation is CASSIGQKNTEAFF. The variable domain in full, with the rest retrieved from reference TRBV19 and TRBJ1-1, is DGGITQSPKYLFRKEGQNVTLSCEQNLNHDAMYWYRQDPGQGLRLIYYSQIVNDFQKGDIAEGYSVSREKKESFPLTVTSAQKNPTAFYLCASSIGQKNTEAFFGQGTRLTVV.

This clone counts as medium-sized. This chain connects TRBV11-2 to TRBJ1-1; D gene uncertain. The CDR3 consists of 15 residues. V dropped 5 bases and J dropped 1 base, with 14 bases sitting between them. Per the germline V gene, CDR1 is SGHAT and CDR2 is FQNNGV. CDR3 in amino acids: CASSPINRENTEAFF. The CDR3 DNA follows: TGTGCCAGCAGCCCCATCAATCGGGAGAACACTGAAGCTTTCTTT. The complete variable domain, with remaining parts taken from reference TRBV11-2 and TRBJ1-1, reads EAGVAQSPRYKIIEKRQSVAFWCNPISGHATLYWYQQILGQGPKLLIQFQNNGVVDDSQLPKDRFSAERLKGVDSTLKIQPAKLEDSAVYLCASSPINRENTEAFFGQGTRLTVV.

V is TRBV7-9 and J is TRBJ1-1; D unresolved. The CDR3 runs to 12 residues. Trimming cost V 4 bases and J 7 bases, with 10 bases left between them. Germline lookup yields CDR1 SEHNR and CDR2 FQNEAQ (reference sequence). CDR3 region: CASSSEKNEAFF. For the CDR3, the DNA is TGTGCCAGCAGCTCGGAGAAGAATGAAGCTTTCTTT.

This clone was seen just once. In DNA form, the CDR3 reads TGTGCCAGCAGTTTTCAGGACCAAGAGACCCAGTACTTC. It yields the protein CASSFQDQETQYF. The V gene is TRBV27, the J gene TRBJ2-5; D not certain. The V end lost 3 bases, the J end lost 0 bases, and 5 bases lay between the germline ends. The CDR3 is 13 amino acids. The germline gives CDR1 MNHEY, CDR2 SMNVEV (reference sequence).

This chain links TRBV27 with TRBJ1-1; 8 positions agree with TRBD1. The CDR3 contains 13 residues. Germline V gene data show CDR1 as MNHEY and CDR2 as SMNVEV (reference sequence). Germline trimming cut 5 bases from V and 4 bases from J; bases unmatched to any gene: 3. CDR3 sequence: CASSIDRGTEAFF. CDR3 bases: TGTGCCAGCAGTATAGACAGGGGCACTGAAGCTTTCTTT.

The chain uses TRBV5-4 and TRBJ2-1, with 10 bases that match TRBD2. The CDR3 contains 17 residues. The trim removed 1 base at V and 1 base at J, leaving 5 bases unmatched. CDR1 is SGHNT, CDR2 YYREEE, per germline (reference sequence). The CDR3 nucleotides are TGTGCCAGCAGCTTGTGGGCTAGCGGGAGTTCCTACAATGAGCAGTTCTTC. Its translation is CASSLWASGSSYNEQFF.